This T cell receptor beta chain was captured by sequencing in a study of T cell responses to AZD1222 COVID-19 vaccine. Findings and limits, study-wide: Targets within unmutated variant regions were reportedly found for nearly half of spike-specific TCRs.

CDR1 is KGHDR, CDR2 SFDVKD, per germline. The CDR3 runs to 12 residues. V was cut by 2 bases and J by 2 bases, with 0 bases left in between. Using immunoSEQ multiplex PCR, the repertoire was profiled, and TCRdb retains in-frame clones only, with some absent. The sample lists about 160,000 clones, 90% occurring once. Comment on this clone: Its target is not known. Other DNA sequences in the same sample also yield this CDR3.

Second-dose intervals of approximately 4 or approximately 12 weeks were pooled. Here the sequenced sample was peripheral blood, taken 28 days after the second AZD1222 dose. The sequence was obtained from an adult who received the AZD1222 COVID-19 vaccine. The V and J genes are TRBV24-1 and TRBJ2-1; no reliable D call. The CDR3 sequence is CATSDSYNEQFF. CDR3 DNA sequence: TGTGCCACCAGTGATTCCTACAATGAGCAGTTCTTC.